A single sample gave rise to the 20 T cell receptor beta chains below, sequenced in a study of T cell responses to AZD1222 COVID-19 vaccine. Clones were read by immunoSEQ multiplex PCR, and TCRdb kept only the in-frame ones, dropping some. Seen here are 110,000 to 150,000 clones, 92% observed once, and the top ten hold roughly 3%. The sample was peripheral blood, taken 28 days after the second AZD1222 dose. Receptors were obtained from an adult who received the AZD1222 COVID-19 vaccine.

The chain recombines TRBV19 with TRBJ1-5; no clear D. Germline CDR1 is LNHDA and CDR2 is SQIVND (reference sequence). Trimming left V 3 bases short and J 9 bases short, with 15 bases between. The CDR3 length is 14 residues. CDR3 residues: CASSILQVPGPQHF. As DNA, the CDR3 is TGTGCCAGTAGTATTCTCCAGGTGCCTGGGCCCCAGCATTTT.

The CDR3 DNA follows: TGTGCCAGCAGCTTGGGACAGCTCGAAGAAAAACTGTTTTTT. Its translation is CASSLGQLEEKLFF. The chain has TRBV6-5 and TRBJ1-4; TRBD1 agrees at 7 bases. Germline trimming cut 6 bases from V and 8 bases from J; bases unmatched to any gene: 9. The CDR3 length is 14 residues. Germline-derived CDR1 and CDR2 are MNHEY and SVGAGI.

This clone was seen a single time. The V gene is TRBV27, the J gene TRBJ1-5; no clear D. The CDR3 runs to 16 residues. V dropped 5 bases and J dropped 0 bases, with 14 bases sitting between them. Germline CDR1 reads MNHEY; CDR2 reads SMNVEV (reference sequence). The chain's CDR3 is CASSHDMTNSNQPQHF. In DNA form, the CDR3 reads TGTGCCAGCAGTCATGATATGACTAATAGCAATCAGCCCCAGCATTTT.

The chain links TRBV16 to TRBJ1-5; D gene unclear. The germline CDR1 and CDR2 sequences are KGHSY and FQNENV. The CDR3 extends over 18 amino acids. V gave up 0 bases and J gave up 0 bases, with 15 bases separating them. CDR3 protein: CASSQSAYNLYSNQPQHF. The CDR3 coding sequence is TGTGCCAGCAGCCAATCGGCGTACAACCTGTATAGCAATCAGCCCCAGCATTTT.

The chain couples TRBV19 to TRBJ2-7, with 9 nucleotides matching TRBD2. CDR3 length: 18 amino acids. J lost 0 bases, V lost 3 bases, and 12 bases had no gene match. CDR1 is LNHDA, CDR2 SQIVND, per germline (reference sequence). Written as DNA, the CDR3 is TGTGCCAGTAGTATCACGGCGGGAGGGCCCATTAGCTCCTACGAGCAGTACTTC. Its translation: CASSITAGGPISSYEQYF.

To note about this clone: Germline and junction disagree at one end, which may indicate a read error. The J gene is TRBJ2-2, the V gene TRBV18; D not certain. This CDR3 spans 13 amino acids. The V gene's germline CDR1 is KGHSH and CDR2 LQKENI. The CDR3 spells CASSLSSGMSPDF. The CDR3 DNA reads TGTGCCAGCTCACTAAGTAGTGGCATGTCGCCCGATTTT.

The J gene is TRBJ1-2, the V gene TRBV28; 9 bases align to TRBD1. Germline CDR1 MDHEN, CDR2 SYDVKM. The CDR3 has 14 amino acids. Trimming removed 3 bases from V and 4 bases from J; junction bases left unmatched: 3. The CDR3 coding sequence is TGTGCCAGCAGTTTGGGACAGGGCGTCTATGGCTACACCTTC. Translated: CASSLGQGVYGYTF.

Comment on this clone: Other DNA sequences in the same sample also yield this CDR3. V usage is TRBV5-1 and J usage is TRBJ2-3, with 7 bases matching TRBD1. With 4 bases clipped from V and 1 base from J, the junction kept 3 bases outside the gene matches. CDR3 size: 14 residues. Per the germline V gene, CDR1 is SGHRS and CDR2 is YFSETQ. The CDR3 reads CASSPGQGTDTQYF. In DNA, the CDR3 is TGCGCCAGCAGCCCCGGACAGGGCACAGATACGCAGTATTTT.

In this sample, this clone turned up once. The chain links TRBV19 to TRBJ1-6; D possibly corresponds to TRBD1 (5 bases). Germline V CDR1 and CDR2: LNHDA, SQIVND (reference sequence). This CDR3 is built from 17 residues. Trimming pared 4 bases from V and 8 bases from J, leaving 21 bases between. The CDR3 DNA follows: TGTGCCAGTAGTAGAAGGAAGGGCGCAGGGTTCTATTCACCCCTCCACTTT. It encodes CASSRRKGAGFYSPLHF.

The gene calls are TRBV6-5 and TRBJ1-5; D not resolved. V gave up 0 bases and J gave up 0 bases, with 6 bases separating them. This CDR3 has 15 amino acids. The germline gives CDR1 MNHEY, CDR2 SVGAGI. CDR3 protein: CASSYSRNSNQPQHF. DNA for the CDR3: TGTGCCAGCAGTTACTCTAGGAATAGCAATCAGCCCCAGCATTTT.

The rearrangement uses TRBV27 and TRBJ2-7, with D possibly matching TRBD1 (6 bases). The V gene's germline CDR1 is MNHEY and CDR2 SMNVEV (reference sequence). Trimming took 9 bases from V and 2 from J, leaving 14 bases between them. The CDR3 runs 13 residues. CDR3 region: CASRTDSPYEQYF. The CDR3 DNA is TGTGCCAGTAGAACGGACAGTCCCTACGAGCAGTACTTC.

This clone has a single count. The chain has TRBV28 and TRBJ1-1; no definite D call. Germline V lookup: CDR1 MDHEN, CDR2 SYDVKM. This CDR3 region has 13 residues. Trimming stripped 6 bases from V and 6 bases from J, with 14 bases between. DNA of the CDR3: TGTGCCAGCAGCATCGGGATAGCGTCTGAAGCTTTCTTT. Translated, it gives CASSIGIASEAFF.

The V gene is TRBV30, the J gene TRBJ1-2; D call uncertain. In germline, CDR1 is GTSNPN, CDR2 SVGIG (reference sequence). The CDR3 extends over 13 amino acids. The V gene lost 5 bases and the J gene lost 8 bases, with 18 bases spanning the gap. The DNA for the CDR3 is TGTGCCTGGGGTCTTTGGCCCGTCGGAGGCTACACCTTC. It specifies CAWGLWPVGGYTF. Filled out from reference TRBV30 and TRBJ1-2, the complete variable domain reads SQTIHQWPATLVQPVGSPLSLECTVEGTSNPNLYWYRQAAGRGLQLLFYSVGIGQISSEVPQNLSASRPQDRQFILSSKKLLLSDSGFYLCAWGLWPVGGYTFGSGTRLTVV.

The gene calls are TRBV3-1 (or the pseudogene TRBV3-2) and TRBJ2-7; D perhaps matches TRBD1 (5 bases). This CDR3 has 15 amino acids. The germline V gene encodes CDR1 LGHDT and CDR2 YNNKEL (reference sequence). The V end lost 1 base, the J end lost 3 bases, and 13 bases lay between the germline ends. The CDR3 DNA is TGTGCCAGCAGCCAAGCCACGCAGGACAACTACGAGCAGTACTTC. It codes for CASSQATQDNYEQYF.

The chain employs TRBV7-8 and TRBJ2-7; 7 positions match TRBD1. This CDR3 is 15 amino acids long. V dropped 5 bases and J dropped 0; count of bases not matched to a gene: 7. Per the germline V gene, CDR1 is SGHVS and CDR2 is FQNEAQ. The CDR3 sequence is CASSLTGTVSYEQYF. In nucleotides, the CDR3 is TGTGCCAGCAGCCTAACCGGGACAGTCTCCTACGAGCAGTACTTC. The full variable domain, completed using reference TRBV7-8 and TRBJ2-7, is GAGVSQSPRYKVAKRGQDVALRCDPISGHVSLFWYQQALGQGPEFLTYFQNEAQLDKSGLPSDRFFAERPEGSVSTLKIQRTQQEDSAVYLCASSLTGTVSYEQYFGPGTRLTVT.

The V call is TRBV7-9, the J call TRBJ1-3; no clear D gene. Trimming removed 5 bases from V and 4 bases from J, with 15 bases in between. Germline V gene lookup returns CDR1 SEHNR and CDR2 FQNEAQ (reference sequence). This CDR3 is built from 15 residues. The chain's CDR3 is CASSPSAWTGNTIYF. The CDR3 bases are TGTGCCAGCAGCCCCAGCGCCTGGACGGGAAACACCATATATTTT. Full variable domain (missing parts from reference TRBV7-9 and TRBJ1-3): DTGVSQNPRHKITKRGQNVTFRCDPISEHNRLYWYRQTLGQGPEFLTYFQNEAQLEKSRLLSDRFSAERPKGSFSTLEIQRTEQGDSAMYLCASSPSAWTGNTIYFGEGSWLTVV.

This clone was seen just once. The rearrangement uses TRBV3-1 (or the pseudogene TRBV3-2) and TRBJ2-7, with TRBD2 matching over 8 bases. Looked up from germline, CDR1 is LGHDT and CDR2 is YNNKEL (reference sequence). V trimming: 4 bases; J trimming: 6 bases; junction bases outside the gene matches: 8. CDR3 length equals 14 residues. The CDR3 reads CASSPREGLVEQYF. Here the CDR3 DNA reads TGTGCCAGCAGCCCCCGGGAGGGCCTCGTCGAGCAGTACTTC.

V is TRBV29-1 and J is TRBJ1-2, with unresolved D. The V end lost 3 bases, the J end lost 3 bases, and 11 bases lay between the germline ends. Germline CDR1 and CDR2: SQVTM and ANQGSEA. This CDR3 is built from 13 residues. CDR3 sequence: CSVEAISYYGYTF. The CDR3, as DNA: TGCAGCGTTGAGGCCATCTCGTACTATGGCTACACCTTC.

This chain links TRBV5-1 with TRBJ2-4; TRBD2 matches at 10 bases. Germline CDR1 is SGHRS and CDR2 is YFSETQ. Germline trimming cut 4 bases from V and 5 bases from J; bases unmatched to any gene: 9. This CDR3 contains 16 residues. The CDR3 nucleotides are TGCGCCAGCAGCCTTAGCGGGAGGCTCGTTGAAAACATTCAGTACTTC. Encoded protein: CASSLSGRLVENIQYF.

This chain uses TRBV10-1 with TRBJ1-4, with D possibly matching TRBD1 (5 bases). Germline CDR1 is WNHNN and CDR2 is SYGVQD (reference sequence). Trimming stripped 3 bases from V and 7 bases from J, with 15 bases between. The CDR3 consists of 15 residues. This CDR3 reads CASSDGGTGGEKLFF. The CDR3 DNA reads TGCGCCAGCAGTGATGGGGGGACGGGAGGTGAAAAACTGTTTTTT.